Listed below are T cell receptor beta chains from one sample, sequenced in a study of T cell responses to AZD1222 COVID-19 vaccine. Generated by immunoSEQ multiplex PCR, the TCRdb table keeps only in-frame clones and is missing some. The table has about 270,000 clones, about 94% seen once. Specimen: peripheral blood, collected 28 days after the second AZD1222 dose. These receptors were obtained from an adult who received the AZD1222 COVID-19 vaccine. The CDR3 runs from the conserved cysteine through the conserved F or W. The D gene is left open where the match is weak. Rows may omit the clone size; those that give it use once, few, many or a size class.

. | . | TRBJ1-2 | TRBV29-1 | TGCAGCGTCTCGGCATCTAACTATGGCTACACCTTC | CSVSASNYGYTF
. | . | TRBJ1-3 | TRBV30 | TGTGCCTGGAGCTTGAGCTCTGGAAACACCATATATTTT | CAWSLSSGNTIYF
once | TRBD2 | TRBJ2-7 | TRBV7-2 | TGTGCCAGCAGCACGCAGCGGGGGCAAGACGAGCAGTACTTC | CASSTQRGQDEQYF
. | . | TRBJ2-3 | TRBV5-4 | TGTGCCAGCAGCTTGGATGGGTTGGCAGATACGCAGTATTTT | CASSLDGLADTQYF
. | . | TRBJ1-6 | TRBV5-1 | TGCGCCAGCAGCTTAAAGGAGTTTAATTCACCCCTCCACTTT | CASSLKEFNSPLHF
. | . | TRBJ2-1 | TRBV11-3 | TGTGCCAGCAGCCAGAGGGGGAGCAGCTCCTACAATGAGCAGTTCTTC | CASSQRGSSSYNEQFF
. | . | TRBJ1-6 | TRBV30 | TGTGCCTGGAGCGTACAGGGCATCAATTCACCCCTCCACTTT | CAWSVQGINSPLHF
. | . | TRBJ1-2 | TRBV3-1/TRBV3-2 | TGTGCCAGCAGCCCCTCTGGGCGGGCTGGCTACACCTTC | CASSPSGRAGYTF
once | . | TRBJ1-1 | TRBV7-9 | TGTGCCAGCAGCTTACAGGGCCGGGGCACTGAAGCTTTCTTT | CASSLQGRGTEAFF
. | . | TRBJ1-5 | TRBV5-6 | TGTGCCAGCAGCTTGGGTAGGGGCAATCAGCCCCAGCATTTT | CASSLGRGNQPQHF
. | . | TRBJ1-5 | TRBV7-9 | TGTGCCAGCAGCCGAGATGGGGGTGGTCAGCCCCAGCATTTT | CASSRDGGGQPQHF
few | . | TRBJ2-5 | TRBV4-2 | TGTGCCAGCAGCCAAGAGGGGCAGGGACAAGAGACCCAGTACTTC | CASSQEGQGQETQYF